The clone carrying this T cell receptor (beta chain) has ten or more counts. Its antigen is unknown. The length of the CDR3 is 17 residues. Germline-derived CDR1 and CDR2 are DFQATT and SNEGSKA (reference sequence). V lost 6 bases to trimming and J lost 0 bases; unmatched junction nucleotides: 13. The data were obtained in a study of identical twins. Study results and limitations: Abundant beta clonotypes from cord blood had fewer insertions, unlike memory repertoires, which showed none. Beta out-of-frame sequences showed weaker excess twin sharing.

TCRdb re-called the 5' RACE reads through MiXCR, storing one row per CDR3 protein. Seen here are hundreds of thousands of distinct CDR3 sequences, less than 7% observed once, and the top ten hold 1.5% to 2%. Sequenced: naive T cells sorted from blood. V gene TRBV20-1 combines with J gene TRBJ2-7; TRBD2 matches at 11 bases. The sequence was obtained from a man younger than 35 in good health. The CDR3 loop is CSANRGPSGRSSYEQYF. The CDR3 DNA sequence: TGCAGTGCCAACCGCGGGCCTAGCGGGAGGAGCTCCTACGAGCAGTACTTC.